Sequencing of this T cell receptor beta chain was carried out in a study of cytomegalovirus exposure and HLA in healthy donors. On this clone itself: The antigen remains undetermined.

The PCR ran on 60 Vbeta and 13 Jbeta primers. Clones were read by immunoSEQ multiplex PCR, and TCRdb kept only the in-frame ones, dropping some. The table has hundreds of thousands of clones, approximately 84% seen once. There are 16 residues in the CDR3. The ends were cut back, 1 base at V and 5 bases at J, with 17 bases in the middle. Germline lookup yields CDR1 SGHTA and CDR2 FQGNSA. The study's findings and limits: Relative to the 666-donor mean, N-insertions were reportedly fewer in an Asian-associated ancestry cluster in a later analysis. As a later analysis showed, a missense DCLRE1C variant was linked to trimming of TCR beta V- and J-genes.

This TCR derives from a woman aged 40-49 years in good health and CMV-seronegative. The sample taken for sequencing was PBMCs. The V gene is TRBV7-2, the J gene TRBJ2-5; D is perhaps TRBD2 (7 bases). The CDR3 region is CASSLDMWGGLETQYF. In nucleotides, the CDR3 is TGTGCCAGCAGCTTAGATATGTGGGGGGGCCTTGAGACCCAGTACTTC.